The clone carrying this TCR beta chain was seen just once. This sample was included in a study of blood T cell repertoires in COVID-19. Study information: Sources were T cells, B-cell-depleted T cells, or PBMCs; the material itself was cDNA or gDNA.

Seattle's enrolled individuals joined amid active infection and were then monitored longitudinally. Original analysis: Counts of nucleated cells, estimated from reference gene primer amplification, were obtained. The data were produced by immunoSEQ multiplex PCR, yet TCRdb's version contains in-frame clones alone and is incomplete. V, J and clone size are those of that table, while D and trimming were read from the DNA. The repertoire has roughly 180,000 clones, less than 95% of them found once; the top ten carry about 0.8%. There are 13 residues in the CDR3. The germline CDR1 and CDR2 sequences are MDHEN and SYDVKM.

Material: peripheral blood. This TCR came from a man in his thirties or forties with COVID-19, enrolled during active disease. J is TRBJ1-4 and V is TRBV28, with 8 bases identical to TRBD1. The DNA of the CDR3 is TGTCCCCAAGCGCGGACAGGGCAGGAAAAACTGTTTTTT. Its translation: CPQARTGQEKLFF.